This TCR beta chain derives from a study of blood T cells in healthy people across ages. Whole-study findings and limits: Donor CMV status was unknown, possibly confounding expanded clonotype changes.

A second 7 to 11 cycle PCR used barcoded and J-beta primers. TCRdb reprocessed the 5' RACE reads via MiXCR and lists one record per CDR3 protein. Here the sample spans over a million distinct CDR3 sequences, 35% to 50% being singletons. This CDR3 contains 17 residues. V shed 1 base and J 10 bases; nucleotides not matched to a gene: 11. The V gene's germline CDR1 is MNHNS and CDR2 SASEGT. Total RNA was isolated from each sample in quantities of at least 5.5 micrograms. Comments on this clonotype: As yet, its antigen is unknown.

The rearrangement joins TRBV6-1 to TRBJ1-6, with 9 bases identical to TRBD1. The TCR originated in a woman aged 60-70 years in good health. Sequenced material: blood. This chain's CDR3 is CASSEGVPGQGGSPLHF. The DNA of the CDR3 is TGTGCCAGCAGTGAAGGGGTACCGGGACAGGGTGGGTCACCCCTCCACTTT.